The 8 T cell receptor beta chains below come from one sample, sequenced in a study of cytomegalovirus exposure and HLA in healthy donors. PCR used 60 Vbeta primers and 13 Jbeta primers. Profiling relied on immunoSEQ multiplex PCR, and the TCRdb table lists in-frame clones only, not all of them. The table lists 150,000 or so clones, under 85% of them singletons. The sequenced sample consisted of PBMCs. The source of these receptors is a young man in good health and CMV-seronegative.

The rearrangement uses TRBV9 and TRBJ2-7; no clear D. Germline CDR1 SGDLS, CDR2 YYNGEE. CDR3 length: 15 amino acids. Trimming removed 0 bases at V and 4 bases at J, with 14 bases between. As DNA, the CDR3 is TGTGCCAGCAGCGTAGGAAGCCTTCAGGAATACGAGCAGTACTTC. Amino acids: CASSVGSLQEYEQYF.

The V call is TRBV7-2, the J call TRBJ1-5; 8 bases are a match to TRBD1. After removal of 5 bases from V and 4 bases from J, the junction contained 13 bases not matched to a gene. Germline loops: CDR1 SGHTA, CDR2 FQGNSA. The CDR3 spans 17 residues. The CDR3 reads CASSPGQGMGFNQPQHF. CDR3 coding DNA: TGTGCCAGCAGCCCCGGACAGGGCATGGGGTTTAATCAGCCCCAGCATTTT. The full variable domain, with the rest looked up from reference TRBV7-2 and TRBJ1-5, is GAGVSQSPSNKVTEKGKDVELRCDPISGHTALYWYRQSLGQGLEFLIYFQGNSAPDKSGLPSDRFSAERTGGSVSTLTIQRTQQEDSAVYLCASSPGQGMGFNQPQHFGDGTRLSIL.

The chain combines TRBV4-1 with TRBJ1-2, with a weak D call TRBD1 (6 bases). Germline assignment: CDR1 MGHRA and CDR2 YSYEKL. CDR3 length equals 18 residues. Trimming stripped 4 bases from V and 5 bases from J, with 26 bases between. The CDR3 reads CASSLKGQTSAQGYGYTF. The CDR3 nucleotides are TGCGCCAGCAGCCTTAAAGGGCAAACATCCGCCCAGGGGTATGGCTACACCTTC.

In DNA, the CDR3 is TGTGCCAGCAGCTTAGCAGGGTCCAACAATCAGCCCCAGCATTTT. It codes for CASSLAGSNNQPQHF. The V gene is TRBV11-3, the J gene TRBJ1-5, with D maybe TRBD1 (5 bases). The CDR3 extends over 15 amino acids. Deletions cut 1 base from V and 3 bases from J, with 10 bases between. CDR1 SGHNT and CDR2 YENEEA come from the germline V gene.

V is TRBV28 and J is TRBJ2-2, with D uncertain. Trimming stripped 3 bases from V and 5 bases from J, with 10 bases between. Germline CDR1 reads MDHEN; CDR2 reads SYDVKM. This CDR3 comprises 14 residues. This chain's CDR3 is CASSFFRETGELFF. In DNA, the CDR3 is TGTGCCAGCAGTTTTTTCCGTGAGACCGGGGAGCTGTTTTTT.

This clone has just a few counts. The junction departs from the called germline gene at one end, perhaps through a read error. The CDR3 spells CSSSLGPLEQYF. CDR3 coding DNA: TGTTCCAGCAGCTTAGGGCCCCTTGAGCAGTACTTC. The chain recombines TRBV7-9 with TRBJ2-7; no clear D. There are 12 residues in the CDR3. Germline-derived CDR1 and CDR2 are SEHNR and FQNEAQ (reference sequence).

This clone was detected only a few times. The rearrangement joins TRBV11-2 to TRBJ1-1, with 12 bases lining up with TRBD1. This CDR3 has 15 residues. CDR1 is SGHAT and CDR2 is FQNNGV in the germline V gene. V shed 2 bases, J shed 10 bases, and the junction held 8 bases outside the gene matches. CDR3 in DNA: TGTGCCAGCAGCTTAACCGGGGGACAGGGGGCAGGAGCTTTCTTT. Its translation: CASSLTGGQGAGAFF.

The V call is TRBV6-5, the J call TRBJ1-1; the D is unclear. There are 15 residues in the CDR3. The V end was cut by 1 base, the J end by 0 bases, with 9 bases between. The germline V gene encodes CDR1 MNHEY and CDR2 SVGAGI. This CDR3 is CASSYFRHLNTEAFF. CDR3 nucleotide sequence: TGTGCCAGCAGTTACTTCCGACACCTGAACACTGAAGCTTTCTTT.